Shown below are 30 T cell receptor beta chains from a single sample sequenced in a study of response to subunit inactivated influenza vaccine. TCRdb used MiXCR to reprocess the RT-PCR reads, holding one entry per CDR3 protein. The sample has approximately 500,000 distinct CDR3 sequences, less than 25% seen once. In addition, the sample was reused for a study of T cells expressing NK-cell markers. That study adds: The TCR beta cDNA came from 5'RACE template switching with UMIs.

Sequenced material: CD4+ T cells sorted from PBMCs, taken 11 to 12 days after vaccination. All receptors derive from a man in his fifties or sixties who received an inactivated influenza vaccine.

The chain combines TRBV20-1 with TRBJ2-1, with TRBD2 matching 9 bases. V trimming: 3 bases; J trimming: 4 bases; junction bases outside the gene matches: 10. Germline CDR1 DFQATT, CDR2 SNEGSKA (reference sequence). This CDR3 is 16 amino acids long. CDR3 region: CSARASTSGLYNEQFF. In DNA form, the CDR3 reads TGCAGTGCTAGGGCTTCGACTAGCGGACTTTACAATGAGCAGTTCTTC.

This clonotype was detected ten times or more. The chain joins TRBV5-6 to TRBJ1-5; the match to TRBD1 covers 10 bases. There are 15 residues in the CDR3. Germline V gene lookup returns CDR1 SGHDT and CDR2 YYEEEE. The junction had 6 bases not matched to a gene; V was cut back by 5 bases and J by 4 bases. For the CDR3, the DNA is TGTGCCAGCAGTAAGGACAGGGGGGCAAATCAGCCCCAGCATTTT. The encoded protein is CASSKDRGANQPQHF. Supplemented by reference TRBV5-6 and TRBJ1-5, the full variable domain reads DAGVTQSPTHLIKTRGQQVTLRCSPKSGHDTVSWYQQALGQGPQFIFQYYEEEERQRGNFPDRFSGHQFPNYSSELNVNALLLGDSALYLCASSKDRGANQPQHFGDGTRLSIL.

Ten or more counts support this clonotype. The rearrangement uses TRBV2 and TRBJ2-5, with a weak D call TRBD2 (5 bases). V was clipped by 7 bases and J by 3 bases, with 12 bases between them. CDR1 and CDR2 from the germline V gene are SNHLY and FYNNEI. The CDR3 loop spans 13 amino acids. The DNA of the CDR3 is TGTGCCAGCACAATTACTAGAGAAGAGACCCAGTACTTC. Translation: CASTITREETQYF.

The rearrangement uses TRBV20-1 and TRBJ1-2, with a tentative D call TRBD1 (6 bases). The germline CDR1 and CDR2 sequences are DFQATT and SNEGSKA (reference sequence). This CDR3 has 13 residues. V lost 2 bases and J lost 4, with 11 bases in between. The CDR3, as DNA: TGCAGTGCTAGACCCGGACAGCTCTATGGCTACACCTTC. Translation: CSARPGQLYGYTF.

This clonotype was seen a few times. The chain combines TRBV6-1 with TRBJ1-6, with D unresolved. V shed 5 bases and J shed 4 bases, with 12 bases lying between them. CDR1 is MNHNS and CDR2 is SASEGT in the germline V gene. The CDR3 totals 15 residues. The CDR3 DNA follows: TGTGCCAGCAGTCGGCGGACCGTTTATAATTCACCCCTCCACTTT. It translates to CASSRRTVYNSPLHF.

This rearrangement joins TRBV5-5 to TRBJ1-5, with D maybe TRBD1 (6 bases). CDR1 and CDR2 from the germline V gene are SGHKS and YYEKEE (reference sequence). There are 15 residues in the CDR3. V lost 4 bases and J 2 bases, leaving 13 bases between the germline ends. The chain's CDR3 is CASSADAGGNQPQHF. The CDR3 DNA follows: TGTGCCAGCAGCGCCGATGCAGGGGGCAATCAGCCCCAGCATTTT.

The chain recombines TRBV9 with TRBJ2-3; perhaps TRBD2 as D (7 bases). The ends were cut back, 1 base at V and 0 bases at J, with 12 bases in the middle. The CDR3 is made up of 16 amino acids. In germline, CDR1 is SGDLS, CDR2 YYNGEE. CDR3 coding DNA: TGTGCCAGCAGCGTATGGGGGGGGCCAAGCACAGATACGCAGTATTTT. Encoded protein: CASSVWGGPSTDTQYF.

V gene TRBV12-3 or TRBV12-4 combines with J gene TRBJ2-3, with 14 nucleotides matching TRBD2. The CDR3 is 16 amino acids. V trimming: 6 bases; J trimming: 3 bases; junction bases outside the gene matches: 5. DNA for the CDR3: TGTGCCAGCAGCGAGACTAGCGGGGGGGCAACAGATACGCAGTATTTT. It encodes CASSETSGGATDTQYF.

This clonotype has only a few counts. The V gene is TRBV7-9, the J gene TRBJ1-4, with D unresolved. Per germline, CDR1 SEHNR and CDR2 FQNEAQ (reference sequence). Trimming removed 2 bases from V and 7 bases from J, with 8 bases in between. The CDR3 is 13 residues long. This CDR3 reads CASSLLGFEKLFF. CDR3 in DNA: TGTGCCAGCAGCTTATTGGGGTTTGAAAAACTGTTTTTT.

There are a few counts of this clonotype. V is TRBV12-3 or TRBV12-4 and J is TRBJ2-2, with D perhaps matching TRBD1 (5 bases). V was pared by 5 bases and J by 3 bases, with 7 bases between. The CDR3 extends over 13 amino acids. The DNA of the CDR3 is TGTGCCAGCAGTGGACATGACACCGGGGAGCTGTTTTTT. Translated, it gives CASSGHDTGELFF.

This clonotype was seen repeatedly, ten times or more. Here the CDR3 reads CSARTSGSAQYF. DNA of the CDR3: TGCAGTGCTCGGACTAGCGGGAGTGCCCAGTACTTC. The chain joins TRBV20-1 to TRBJ2-5, with TRBD2 matching over 13 bases. With V trimmed by 5 bases and J by 9 bases, 3 bases remained unmatched. The CDR3 covers 12 residues. Germline assignment: CDR1 DFQATT and CDR2 SNEGSKA (reference sequence).

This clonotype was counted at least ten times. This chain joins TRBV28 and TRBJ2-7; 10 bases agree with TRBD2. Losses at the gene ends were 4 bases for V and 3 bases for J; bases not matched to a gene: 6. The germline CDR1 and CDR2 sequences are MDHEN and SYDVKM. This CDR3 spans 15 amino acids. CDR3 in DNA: TGTGCCAGCAGTTCGTTAGCGGGAGGCATCTACGAGCAGTACTTC. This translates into CASSSLAGGIYEQYF. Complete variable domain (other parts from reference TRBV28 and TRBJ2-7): DVKVTQSSRYLVKRTGEKVFLECVQDMDHENMFWYRQDPGLGLRLIYFSYDVKMKEKGDIPEGYSVSREKKERFSLILESASTNQTSMYLCASSSLAGGIYEQYFGPGTRLTVT.

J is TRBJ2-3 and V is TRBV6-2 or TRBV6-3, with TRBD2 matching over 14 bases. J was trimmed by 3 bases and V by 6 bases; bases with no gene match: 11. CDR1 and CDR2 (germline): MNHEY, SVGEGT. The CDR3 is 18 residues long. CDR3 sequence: CASSYGTGLAGVTDTQYF. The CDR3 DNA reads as TGTGCCAGCAGCTACGGGACGGGACTAGCGGGGGTAACAGATACGCAGTATTTT.

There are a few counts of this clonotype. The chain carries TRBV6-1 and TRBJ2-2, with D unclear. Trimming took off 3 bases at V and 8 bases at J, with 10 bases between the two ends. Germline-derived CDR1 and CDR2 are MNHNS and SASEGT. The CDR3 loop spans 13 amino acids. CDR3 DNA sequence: TGTGCCAGCAGTGACGGTTCGGTTGGGGAGCTGTTTTTT. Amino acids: CASSDGSVGELFF.

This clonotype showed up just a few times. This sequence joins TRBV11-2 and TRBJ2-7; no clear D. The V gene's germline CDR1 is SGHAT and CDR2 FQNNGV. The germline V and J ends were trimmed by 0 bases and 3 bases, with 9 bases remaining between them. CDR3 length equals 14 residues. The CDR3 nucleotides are TGTGCCAGCAGCTTAGATCGACTGAGCTACGAGCAGTACTTC. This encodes CASSLDRLSYEQYF.

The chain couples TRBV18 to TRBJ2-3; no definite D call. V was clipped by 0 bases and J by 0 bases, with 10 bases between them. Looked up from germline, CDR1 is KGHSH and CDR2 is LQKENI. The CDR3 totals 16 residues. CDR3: CASSPPPADSTDTQYF. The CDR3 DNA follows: TGTGCCAGCTCACCACCCCCAGCAGATAGCACAGATACGCAGTATTTT.

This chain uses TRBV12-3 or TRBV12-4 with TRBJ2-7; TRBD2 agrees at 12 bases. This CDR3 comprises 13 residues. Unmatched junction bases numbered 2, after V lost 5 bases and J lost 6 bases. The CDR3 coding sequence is TGTGCCAGCAGTAGACTAGCGGGGGTCGAGCAGTACTTC. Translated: CASSRLAGVEQYF.

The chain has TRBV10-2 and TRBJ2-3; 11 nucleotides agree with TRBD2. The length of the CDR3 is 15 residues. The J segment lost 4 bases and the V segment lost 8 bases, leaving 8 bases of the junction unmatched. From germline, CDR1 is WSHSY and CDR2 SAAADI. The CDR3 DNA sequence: TGCGCCAGCGTAGCGGGGGGGCTTCGGGCAGATACGCAGTATTTT. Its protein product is CASVAGGLRADTQYF.

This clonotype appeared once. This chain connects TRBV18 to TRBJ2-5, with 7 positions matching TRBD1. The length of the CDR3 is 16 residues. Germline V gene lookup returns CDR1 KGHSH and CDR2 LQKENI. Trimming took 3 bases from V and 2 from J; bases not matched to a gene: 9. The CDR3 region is CASSPTTGTGQETQYF. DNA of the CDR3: TGTGCCAGCTCACCGACGACAGGGACCGGACAAGAGACCCAGTACTTC.

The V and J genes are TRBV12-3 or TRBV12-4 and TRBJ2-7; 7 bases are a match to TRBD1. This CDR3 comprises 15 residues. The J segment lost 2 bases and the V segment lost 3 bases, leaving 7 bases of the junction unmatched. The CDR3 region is CASSFGQATTYEQYF. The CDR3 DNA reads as TGTGCCAGCAGTTTCGGACAGGCCACGACCTACGAGCAGTACTTC.

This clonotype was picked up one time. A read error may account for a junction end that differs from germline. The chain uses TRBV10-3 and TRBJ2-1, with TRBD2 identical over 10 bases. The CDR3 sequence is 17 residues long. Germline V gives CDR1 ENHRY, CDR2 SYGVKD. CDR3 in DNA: TGTGCCAGCAGTGAGTCCTTACTAGCGGGGCCCTCCAATGAGCAGTTCTTC. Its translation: CASSESLLAGPSNEQFF.

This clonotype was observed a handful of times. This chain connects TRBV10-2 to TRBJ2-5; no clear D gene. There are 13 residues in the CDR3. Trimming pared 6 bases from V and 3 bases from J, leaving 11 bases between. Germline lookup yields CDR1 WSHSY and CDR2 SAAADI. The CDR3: CASRVGLEETQYF. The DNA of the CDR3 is TGCGCCAGCAGGGTGGGCCTAGAAGAGACCCAGTACTTC.

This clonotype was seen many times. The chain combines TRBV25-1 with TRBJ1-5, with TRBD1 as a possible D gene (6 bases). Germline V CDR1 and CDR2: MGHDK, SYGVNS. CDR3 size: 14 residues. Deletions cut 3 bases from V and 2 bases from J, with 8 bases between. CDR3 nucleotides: TGTGCCAGCAGTGATCGACAGGGCAATCAGCCCCAGCATTTT. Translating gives CASSDRQGNQPQHF. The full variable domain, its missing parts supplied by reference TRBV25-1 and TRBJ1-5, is EADIYQTPRYLVIGTGKKITLECSQTMGHDKMYWYQQDPGMELHLIHYSYGVNSTEKGDLSSESTVSRIRTEHFPLTLESARPSHTSQYLCASSDRQGNQPQHFGDGTRLSIL.

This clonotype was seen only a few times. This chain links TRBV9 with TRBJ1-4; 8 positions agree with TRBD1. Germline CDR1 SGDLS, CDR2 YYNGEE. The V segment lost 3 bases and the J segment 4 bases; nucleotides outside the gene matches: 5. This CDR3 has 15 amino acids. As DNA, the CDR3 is TGTGCCAGCAGCGCGATGGGACAGGTTAATGAAAAACTGTTTTTT. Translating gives CASSAMGQVNEKLFF.

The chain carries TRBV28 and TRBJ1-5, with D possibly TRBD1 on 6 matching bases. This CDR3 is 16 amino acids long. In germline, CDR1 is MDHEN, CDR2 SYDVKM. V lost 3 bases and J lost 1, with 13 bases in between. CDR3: CASSFPYRVSNQPQHF. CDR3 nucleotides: TGTGCCAGCAGTTTTCCTTACAGGGTGAGCAATCAGCCCCAGCATTTT.

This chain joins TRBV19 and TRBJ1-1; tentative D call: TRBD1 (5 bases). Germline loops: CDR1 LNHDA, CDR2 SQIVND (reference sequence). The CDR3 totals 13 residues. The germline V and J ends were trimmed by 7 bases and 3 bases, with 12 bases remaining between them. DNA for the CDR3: TGTGCCAGTACCGTGGGGCGGCACACTGAAGCTTTCTTT. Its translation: CASTVGRHTEAFF.

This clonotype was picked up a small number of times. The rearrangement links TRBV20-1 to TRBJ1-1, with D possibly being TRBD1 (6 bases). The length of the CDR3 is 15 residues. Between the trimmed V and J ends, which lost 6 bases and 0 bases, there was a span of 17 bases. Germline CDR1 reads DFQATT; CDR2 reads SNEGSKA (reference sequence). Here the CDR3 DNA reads TGCAGTGCCCCCTTAGGGGGAACTCTGAACACTGAAGCTTTCTTT. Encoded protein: CSAPLGGTLNTEAFF.

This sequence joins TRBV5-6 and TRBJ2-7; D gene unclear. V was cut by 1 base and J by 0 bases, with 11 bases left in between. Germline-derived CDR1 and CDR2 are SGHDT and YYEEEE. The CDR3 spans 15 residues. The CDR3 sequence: CASSLNPTASYEQYF. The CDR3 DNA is TGTGCCAGCAGCTTGAACCCAACAGCCTCCTACGAGCAGTACTTC.

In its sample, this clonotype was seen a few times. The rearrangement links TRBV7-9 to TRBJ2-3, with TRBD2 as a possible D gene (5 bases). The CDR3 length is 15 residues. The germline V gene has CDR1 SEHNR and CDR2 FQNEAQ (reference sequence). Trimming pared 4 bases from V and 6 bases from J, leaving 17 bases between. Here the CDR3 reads CASSSRVVSGDTQYF. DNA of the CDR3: TGTGCCAGCAGCTCGCGGGTCGTCTCCGGGGATACGCAGTATTTT.

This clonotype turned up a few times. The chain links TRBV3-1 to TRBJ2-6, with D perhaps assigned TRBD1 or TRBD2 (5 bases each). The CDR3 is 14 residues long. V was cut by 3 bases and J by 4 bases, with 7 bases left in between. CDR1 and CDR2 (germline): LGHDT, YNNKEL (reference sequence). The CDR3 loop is CASSQGDGANVLTF. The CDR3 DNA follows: TGTGCCAGCAGCCAGGGGGACGGGGCCAACGTCCTGACTTTC.